Listed below are T cell receptor beta chains from one sample, sequenced in a study of blood T cell repertoires in COVID-19. TCRdb's table, derived via immunoSEQ multiplex PCR, lists solely in-frame clones and lacks some. The table lists about 180,000 clones, roughly 85% of them singletons. The specimen was PBMCs or T cells enriched from blood (not recorded which). The receptors come from a man in his forties or fifties who had recovered from COVID-19. Both conserved end residues are part of each CDR3. Fields, in order: D gene, clone size, V gene, J gene, CDR3 DNA, CDR3 protein. The D gene is left open where the match is weak. Only some rows state a clone size, as once, few, many or a class for expanded clones.

TRBD1,once,TRBV23-1,TRBJ1-1,TGCGCCAGCAGCCCACCGGGACAGGGGATGAACACTGAAGCTTTCTTT,CASSPPGQGMNTEAFF
.,.,TRBV2,TRBJ1-2,TGTGCCAGCAGTGAAGCGGGGGGTGGCGGCTACACCTTC,CASSEAGGGGYTF
.,.,TRBV10-1,TRBJ1-1,TGCGCCAGCAGTGAATACCTCAGGAACACTGAAGCTTTCTTT,CASSEYLRNTEAFF
TRBD1,.,TRBV2,TRBJ1-2,TGTGCCAGCAGTCCACAGGGGGACGGCTACACCTTC,CASSPQGDGYTF
.,.,TRBV30,TRBJ1-3,TGTGCCTGGAGTGTACGCGCTGGGCCGAGCTCTGGAAACACCATATATTTT,CAWSVRAGPSSGNTIYF
TRBD1,.,TRBV6-1,TRBJ1-2,TGTGCCAGCAGTGAACTGCCGGCGACAGGGAAGGAACATGGCTACACCTTC,CASSELPATGKEHGYTF
.,many,TRBV27,TRBJ2-2,TGTGCCAGCAGTTTCGGTACCGGGGAGCTGTTTTTT,CASSFGTGELFF
.,.,TRBV3-1/TRBV3-2,TRBJ2-2,TGTGCCAGCAGCCTGCCATTACTTGCCGGGGAGCTGTTTTTT,CASSLPLLAGELFF
TRBD1,once,TRBV7-8,TRBJ1-1,TGTGCCAGCATCCCAGGGGGCAGGGTGAACACTGAAGCTTTCTTT,CASIPGGRVNTEAFF
TRBD1,.,TRBV27,TRBJ2-1,TGTGCCACCGCGACAGGGACCTACAATGAGCAGTTCTTC,CATATGTYNEQFF